This T cell receptor (beta chain) was retrieved from a study of shared clonotypes between healthy human individuals. Details on this clone: Its matching antigen is unknown.

Germline V lookup: CDR1 MNHEY, CDR2 SMNVEV (reference sequence). Trimming removed 9 bases at V and 2 bases at J, with 11 bases between. There are 13 residues in the CDR3. Broader study findings: The authors sampled blood alone, and tissue repertoires likely differ.

Repertoires were generated with immunoSEQ multiplex PCR, while TCRdb's copy carries only in-frame clones and drops some. The sample lists more than 2,000,000 clones; about 92% were seen once. The receptor comes from a man between 18 and 35 years old in good health. Some clones in this sample may be carry-over from other donors' samples. The sequenced material came from naive CD4+ T cells from PBMCs. Subset reported: CD45RA+ positively selected. The chain is built from TRBV27 and TRBJ2-4; maybe TRBD2 (6 bases). CDR3 bases: TGTGCCAGGGGGGGTCGAACCAAAAACATTCAGTACTTC. It encodes CARGGRTKNIQYF.